This paragraph reports one T cell receptor beta chain. Its specificity is unknown. Sequenced by immunoSEQ multiplex PCR; TCRdb stores in-frame clones only, minus some. The sample includes over 250,000 clones, about nine tenths of them seen just once. Separate from the approximately 700-subject first cohort was the roughly 120-subject validation cohort, to which the donors belonged. These data come from a study of cytomegalovirus exposure and HLA in healthy donors. Study at large: The platform used for the approximately 130 validation repertoires matched that of the roughly 630 first-cohort repertoires, a later analysis reported. Whole-study results and caveats: Reports described diagnosis of cytomegalovirus status by the classifier as highly specific and sensitive.

Trimming stripped 3 bases from V and 4 bases from J, with 16 bases between. CDR3 length equals 15 residues. Sequenced material: PBMCs. This chain links TRBV5-7 with TRBJ1-1, with a weak D call TRBD1 (5 bases). TRBV5-7 is noted as an ORF with a role that remains uncertain. This sequence was found in a woman aged 30 to 39 in good health and CMV-seropositive. Here the CDR3 DNA reads TGTGCCAGCAGCTCCGCGCCAGGGTGGAGCACTGAAGCTTTCTTT. Protein product: CASSSAPGWSTEAFF.